These 19 T cell receptor beta chains were all obtained from the same sample, sequenced in a study of identical twins. Each CDR3 protein gets one entry after TCRdb re-called the 5' RACE reads with MiXCR. This table holds fewer than 250,000 distinct CDR3 sequences, 6% to 8% found once. This same sample was also part of a study on yellow fever vaccine responses in identical twins.

Specimen: CD8+ T cells sorted from blood. Source of these receptors: a woman aged 18 to 35 in good health.

The chain employs TRBV4-1 and TRBJ2-1, with TRBD2 matching 9 bases. Germline V gives CDR1 MGHRA, CDR2 YSYEKL. J lost 2 bases, V lost 4 bases, and 6 bases had no gene match. The CDR3 contains 16 residues. Here the CDR3 DNA reads TGCGCCAGCAGCCTCACTCTAGCGGGGACCTACAATGAGCAGTTCTTC. Translating gives CASSLTLAGTYNEQFF.

This clonotype was counted ten times or more. The V gene is TRBV5-5, the J gene TRBJ2-2; tentative D call: TRBD2 (6 bases). CDR1 and CDR2 from the germline V gene are SGHKS and YYEKEE (reference sequence). The V gene lost 4 bases and the J gene lost 1 base, with 11 bases spanning the gap. CDR3 length: 15 residues. CDR3 protein: CASSQEGMNTGELFF. The CDR3 bases are TGTGCCAGCAGCCAGGAGGGGATGAACACCGGGGAGCTGTTTTTT.

This clonotype was counted at least ten times. The V call is TRBV10-1, the J call TRBJ1-1; D call uncertain. This CDR3 comprises 18 residues. Trimming stripped 0 bases from V and 0 bases from J, with 17 bases between. Germline-derived CDR1 and CDR2 are WNHNN and SYGVQD (reference sequence). CDR3: CASSESVGDTALNTEAFF. CDR3 nucleotides: TGCGCCAGCAGTGAGTCGGTCGGGGATACAGCTCTGAACACTGAAGCTTTCTTT.

This clonotype was detected many times. V is TRBV14 and J is TRBJ2-1, with 10 nucleotides matching TRBD2. Trimming at V came to 3 bases and at J to 0 bases, leaving 11 bases not matched to a gene. The CDR3 extends over 19 amino acids. Germline lookup yields CDR1 SGHDN and CDR2 FVKESK. CDR3 DNA: TGTGCCAGCAGCCATGTCCCGGGACTAGCGAAGAGCTCCTACAATGAGCAGTTCTTC. It translates to CASSHVPGLAKSSYNEQFF.

The chain recombines TRBV4-1 with TRBJ2-1; TRBD2 matches at 8 bases. The germline V gene encodes CDR1 MGHRA and CDR2 YSYEKL. The V and J ends lost 1 base and 0 bases, in that order; junction bases with no gene match: 14. CDR3 length: 20 amino acids. The CDR3 DNA reads as TGCGCCAGCAGCCAAGGCGGCGGGGGCGGGGGGCAAAGCTCCTACAATGAGCAGTTCTTC. It yields the protein CASSQGGGGGGQSSYNEQFF.

This clonotype has more than one count but fewer than ten. The V call is TRBV5-1, the J call TRBJ2-2; 12 bases match TRBD2. Per the germline V gene, CDR1 is SGHRS and CDR2 is YFSETQ. The CDR3 runs to 17 residues. The ends lost 4 bases at V and 0 bases at J; junction bases unmatched: 4. The CDR3 loop reads CASSGTSGHPNTGELFF. In DNA form, the CDR3 reads TGCGCCAGCAGCGGGACTAGCGGGCACCCGAACACCGGGGAGCTGTTTTTT.

This clonotype was counted at least ten times. The chain is built from TRBV20-1 and TRBJ2-1, with 7 bases matching TRBD2. Unmatched junction bases numbered 17, after V lost 5 bases and J lost 7 bases. Looked up from germline, CDR1 is DFQATT and CDR2 is SNEGSKA (reference sequence). The CDR3 has 16 residues. The CDR3: CSARYGGGGPGNEQFF. CDR3 DNA: TGCAGTGCTCGTTACGGCGGCGGGGGTCCCGGGAATGAGCAGTTCTTC.

The V and J genes are TRBV27 and TRBJ1-1; 11 bases map to TRBD1. The germline V gene encodes CDR1 MNHEY and CDR2 SMNVEV (reference sequence). The CDR3 has 14 residues. Trimming cost V 5 bases and J 4 bases; bases outside gene matches: 3. Here the CDR3 reads CASSTDRGPTEAFF. CDR3 sequence (DNA): TGTGCCAGCAGTACGGACAGGGGGCCCACTGAAGCTTTCTTT.

The chain links TRBV27 to TRBJ2-7; D call uncertain. Germline CDR1 is MNHEY and CDR2 is SMNVEV (reference sequence). The CDR3 spans 15 residues. V lost 1 base and J lost 5, with 15 bases in between. CDR3 residues: CASSLFPGSADEQYF. In DNA form, the CDR3 reads TGTGCCAGCAGTTTATTCCCCGGATCCGCGGACGAGCAGTACTTC.

This clonotype was detected many times. V is TRBV7-8 and J is TRBJ2-7; D is uncertain. The length of the CDR3 is 12 residues. Looked up from germline, CDR1 is SGHVS and CDR2 is FQNEAQ. V lost 1 base to trimming and J lost 3 bases, with 4 bases between them. CDR3 nucleotide sequence: TGTGCCAGCAGCTTAGTAAACTACGAGCAGTACTTC. Amino acid sequence: CASSLVNYEQYF.

The chain has TRBV6-5 and TRBJ2-2; D remains ambiguous. The CDR3 has 13 residues. Germline CDR1 reads MNHEY; CDR2 reads SVGAGI. Deletions cut 0 bases from V and 5 bases from J, with 4 bases between. CDR3 protein: CASSYSMTGELFF. CDR3 bases: TGTGCCAGCAGTTACTCGATGACCGGGGAGCTGTTTTTT.

The chain combines TRBV20-1 with TRBJ2-1; 10 bases agree with TRBD2. The CDR3 extends over 14 amino acids. Germline V lookup: CDR1 DFQATT, CDR2 SNEGSKA (reference sequence). Trimming at V came to 0 bases and at J to 7 bases, leaving 3 bases not matched to a gene. The CDR3 coding sequence is TGCAGTGCTAGAGAGAGCGGGGGGGCTAATGAGCAGTTCTTC. Translating gives CSARESGGANEQFF.

The V gene is TRBV14, the J gene TRBJ2-1; 12 bases are a match to TRBD2. CDR1 SGHDN and CDR2 FVKESK come from the germline V gene. The CDR3 extends over 17 amino acids. Unmatched junction bases numbered 7, after V lost 6 bases and J lost 1 base. The CDR3 is CASSQRLAGGSYNEQFF. Written as DNA, the CDR3 is TGTGCCAGCAGTCAACGCCTAGCGGGAGGGTCCTACAATGAGCAGTTCTTC.

This chain connects TRBV7-3 to TRBJ2-7, with a tentative D call TRBD2 (6 bases). The V gene lost 2 bases and the J gene lost 4 bases, with 15 bases spanning the gap. Germline lookup yields CDR1 SGHTA and CDR2 FQGTGA. The CDR3 extends over 15 amino acids. The CDR3 DNA reads as TGTGCCAGCAGCTTATATGGGGGGTCGGGGTACGAGCAGTACTTC. The encoded protein is CASSLYGGSGYEQYF.

This sequence joins TRBV4-1 and TRBJ1-1; a possible D gene is TRBD1 (5 bases). The germline V and J ends were trimmed by 1 base and 7 bases, with 13 bases remaining between them. The CDR3 spans 14 residues. Per the germline V gene, CDR1 is MGHRA and CDR2 is YSYEKL. CDR3 coding DNA: TGCGCCAGCAGCCAAGCTAACAGGAACCTTGAAGCTTTCTTT. Protein sequence: CASSQANRNLEAFF.

This clonotype was picked up a small number of times. The chain joins TRBV27 to TRBJ2-3; unclear D gene. Germline-derived CDR1 and CDR2 are MNHEY and SMNVEV (reference sequence). V lost 3 bases and J lost 1, with 11 bases in between. The CDR3 contains 15 residues. The CDR3 sequence: CASSFASARTDTQYF. In DNA form, the CDR3 reads TGTGCCAGCAGTTTTGCTTCAGCCCGCACAGATACGCAGTATTTT.

This clonotype was picked up a small number of times. V gene TRBV5-4 combines with J gene TRBJ2-1; no reliable D call. V was clipped by 3 bases and J by 8 bases, with 9 bases between them. The CDR3 length is 12 residues. CDR1 and CDR2 from the germline V gene are SGHNT and YYREEE (reference sequence). The CDR3 DNA sequence: TGTGCCAGCAGCTCTGAGATGGATGAGCAGTTCTTC. Translating gives CASSSEMDEQFF.

The V gene is TRBV6-1, the J gene TRBJ2-1; perhaps TRBD2 as D (7 bases). The CDR3 totals 14 residues. V lost 4 bases, J lost 10 bases, and 17 bases lay in between. Germline values: CDR1 MNHNS, CDR2 SASEGT. The CDR3 region is CASSAVNGGREQFF. The CDR3 region has the DNA TGTGCCAGCAGTGCAGTCAACGGGGGGCGCGAGCAGTTCTTC.

The rearrangement uses TRBV29-1 and TRBJ2-3; 8 bases agree with TRBD2. The CDR3 is made up of 16 amino acids. V trimming: 0 bases; J trimming: 2 bases; junction bases outside the gene matches: 7. Germline CDR1 reads SQVTM; CDR2 reads ANQGSEA. As DNA, the CDR3 is TGCAGCGTTGAAGATCGGGGGGGAGTCCCCACAGATACGCAGTATTTT. Protein product: CSVEDRGGVPTDTQYF.